This T cell receptor beta chain was found in a study of blood T cell repertoires in COVID-19. Assay: immunoSEQ multiplex PCR; the TCRdb copy retains only in-frame clones and omits some. The table lists tens of thousands of clones, roughly 83% of them singletons, with around 38% in the top ten. V dropped 2 bases and J dropped 6 bases, with 10 bases sitting between them. The CDR3 contains 13 residues. The germline CDR1 and CDR2 sequences are LNHDA and SQIVND (reference sequence). Material: peripheral blood. The source is a man at least 80 years old with acute or convalescent COVID-19. V usage is TRBV19 and J usage is TRBJ1-1; no clear D. CDR3 in DNA: TGTGCCAGTAGTATATCCAGGTTGTCTGAAGCTTTCTTT. The encoded protein is CASSISRLSEAFF.